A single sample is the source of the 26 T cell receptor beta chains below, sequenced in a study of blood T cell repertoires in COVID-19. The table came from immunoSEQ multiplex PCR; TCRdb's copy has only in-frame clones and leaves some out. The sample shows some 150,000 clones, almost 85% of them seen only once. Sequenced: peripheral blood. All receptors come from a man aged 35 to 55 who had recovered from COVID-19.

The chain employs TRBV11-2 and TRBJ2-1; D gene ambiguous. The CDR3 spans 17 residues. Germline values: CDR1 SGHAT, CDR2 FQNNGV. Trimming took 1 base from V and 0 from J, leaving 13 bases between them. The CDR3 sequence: CASSLVGLSSSYNEQFF. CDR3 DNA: TGTGCCAGCAGCTTAGTCGGTTTGTCTAGCTCCTACAATGAGCAGTTCTTC.

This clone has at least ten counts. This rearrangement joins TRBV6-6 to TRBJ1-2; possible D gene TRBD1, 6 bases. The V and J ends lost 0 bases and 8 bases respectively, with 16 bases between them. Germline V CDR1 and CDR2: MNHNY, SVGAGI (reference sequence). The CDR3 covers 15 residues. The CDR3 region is CASSYSSRGEGGYTF. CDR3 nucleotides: TGTGCCAGCAGTTACTCTAGCAGGGGAGAGGGCGGCTACACCTTC.

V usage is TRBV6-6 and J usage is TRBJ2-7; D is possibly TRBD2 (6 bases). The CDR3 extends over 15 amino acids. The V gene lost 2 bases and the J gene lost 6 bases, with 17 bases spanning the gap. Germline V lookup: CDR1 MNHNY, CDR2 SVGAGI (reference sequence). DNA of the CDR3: TGTGCCAGCAGTTACGGAGGGCAGGCCACGCTCGAGCAGTACTTC. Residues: CASSYGGQATLEQYF.

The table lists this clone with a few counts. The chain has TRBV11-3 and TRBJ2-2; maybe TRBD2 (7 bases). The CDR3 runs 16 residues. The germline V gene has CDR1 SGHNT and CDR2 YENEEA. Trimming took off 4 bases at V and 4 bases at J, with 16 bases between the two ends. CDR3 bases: TGTGCCAGCAGCTCTAGGGGGGGCGCGGGCACCGGGGAGCTGTTTTTT. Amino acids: CASSSRGGAGTGELFF.

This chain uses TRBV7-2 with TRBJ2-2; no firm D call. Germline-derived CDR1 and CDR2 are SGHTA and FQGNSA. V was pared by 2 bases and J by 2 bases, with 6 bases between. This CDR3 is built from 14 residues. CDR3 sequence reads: CASSLLSNTGELFF. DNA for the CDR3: TGTGCCAGCAGCTTACTTAGCAACACCGGGGAGCTGTTTTTT.

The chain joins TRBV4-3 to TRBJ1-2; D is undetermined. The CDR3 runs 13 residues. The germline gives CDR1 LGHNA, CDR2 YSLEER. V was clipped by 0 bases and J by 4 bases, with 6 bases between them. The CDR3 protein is CASSQEQFYGYTF. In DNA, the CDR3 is TGCGCCAGCAGCCAAGAACAATTCTATGGCTACACCTTC.

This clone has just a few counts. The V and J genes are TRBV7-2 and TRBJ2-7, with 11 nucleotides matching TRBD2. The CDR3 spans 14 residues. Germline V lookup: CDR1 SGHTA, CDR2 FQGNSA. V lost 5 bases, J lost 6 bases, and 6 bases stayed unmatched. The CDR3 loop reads CASSTSGSVSEQYF. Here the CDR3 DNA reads TGTGCCAGCAGCACTAGCGGGAGTGTCTCCGAGCAGTACTTC.

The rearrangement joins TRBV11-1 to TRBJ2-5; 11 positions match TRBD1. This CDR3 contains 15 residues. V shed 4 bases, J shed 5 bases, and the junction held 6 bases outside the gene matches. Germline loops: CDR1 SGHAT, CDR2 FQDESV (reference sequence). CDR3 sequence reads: CASSSTGTGGETQYF. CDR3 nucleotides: TGTGCCAGCAGCTCAACCGGGACAGGGGGGGAGACCCAGTACTTC.

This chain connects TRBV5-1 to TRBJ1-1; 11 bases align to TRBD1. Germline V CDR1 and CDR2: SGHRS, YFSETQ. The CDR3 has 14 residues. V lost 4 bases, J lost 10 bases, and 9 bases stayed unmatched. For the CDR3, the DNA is TGCGCCAGCAGCGGGACAGGGGGGCGACGAGGAGCTTTCTTT. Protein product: CASSGTGGRRGAFF.

The CDR3 protein is CASSQDGFQGTQYF. Here the CDR3 DNA reads TGTGCCAGCAGCCAAGACGGGTTTCAGGGGACCCAGTACTTC. This chain uses TRBV4-2 with TRBJ2-5; D is perhaps TRBD1 (5 bases). The CDR3 contains 14 residues. CDR1 LGHNA and CDR2 YNFKEQ come from the germline V gene. V lost 0 bases and J lost 7, with 12 bases in between.

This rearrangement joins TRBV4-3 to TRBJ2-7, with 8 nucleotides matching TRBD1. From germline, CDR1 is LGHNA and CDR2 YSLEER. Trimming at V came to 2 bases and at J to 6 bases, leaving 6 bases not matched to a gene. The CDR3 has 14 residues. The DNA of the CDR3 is TGCGCCAGCAGCCAAAAGGACAGGGTTTTCGAGCAGTACTTC. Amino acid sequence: CASSQKDRVFEQYF.

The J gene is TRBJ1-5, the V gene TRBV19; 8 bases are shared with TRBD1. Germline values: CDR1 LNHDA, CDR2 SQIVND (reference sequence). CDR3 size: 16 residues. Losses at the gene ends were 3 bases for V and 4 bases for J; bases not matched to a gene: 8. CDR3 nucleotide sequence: TGTGCCAGTAGTATCCCCAGGGGGCCACTTAATCAGCCCCAGCATTTT. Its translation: CASSIPRGPLNQPQHF. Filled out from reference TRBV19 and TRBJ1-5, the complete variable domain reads DGGITQSPKYLFRKEGQNVTLSCEQNLNHDAMYWYRQDPGQGLRLIYYSQIVNDFQKGDIAEGYSVSREKKESFPLTVTSAQKNPTAFYLCASSIPRGPLNQPQHFGDGTRLSIL.

CDR3 amino acids: CASSPGTGDLGDPYEQYF. DNA for the CDR3: TGTGCCAGCAGCCCTGGGACAGGGGACTTGGGGGATCCCTACGAGCAGTACTTC. V gene TRBV3-1 (or the pseudogene TRBV3-2) combines with J gene TRBJ2-7; 10 nucleotides align to TRBD1. This CDR3 contains 18 residues. Germline-derived CDR1 and CDR2 are LGHDT and YNNKEL (reference sequence). V was clipped by 4 bases and J by 2 bases; unmatched bases: 14.

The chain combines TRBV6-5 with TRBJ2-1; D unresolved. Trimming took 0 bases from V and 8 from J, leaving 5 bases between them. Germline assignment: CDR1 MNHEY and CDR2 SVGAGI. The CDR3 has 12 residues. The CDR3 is CASSYSAHEQFF. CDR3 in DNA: TGTGCCAGCAGTTACTCAGCACATGAGCAGTTCTTC.

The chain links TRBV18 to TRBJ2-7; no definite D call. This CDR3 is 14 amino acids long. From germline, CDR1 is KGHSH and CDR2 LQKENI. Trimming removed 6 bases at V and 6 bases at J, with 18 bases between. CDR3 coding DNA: TGTGCCAGCTCCCGAGACCAACTTACTATCGAGCAGTACTTC. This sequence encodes CASSRDQLTIEQYF.

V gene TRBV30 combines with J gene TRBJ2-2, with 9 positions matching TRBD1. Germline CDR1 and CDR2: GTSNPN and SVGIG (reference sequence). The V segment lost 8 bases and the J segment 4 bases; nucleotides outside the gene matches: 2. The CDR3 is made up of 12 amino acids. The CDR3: CARQGGTGELFF. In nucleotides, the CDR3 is TGTGCCAGACAGGGGGGCACCGGGGAGCTGTTTTTT.

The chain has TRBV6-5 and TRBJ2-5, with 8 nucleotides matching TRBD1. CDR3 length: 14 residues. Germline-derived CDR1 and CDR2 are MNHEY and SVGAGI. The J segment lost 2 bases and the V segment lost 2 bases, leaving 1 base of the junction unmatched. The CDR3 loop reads CASSYGTGQETQYF. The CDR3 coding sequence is TGTGCCAGCAGTTACGGGACAGGACAAGAGACCCAGTACTTC.

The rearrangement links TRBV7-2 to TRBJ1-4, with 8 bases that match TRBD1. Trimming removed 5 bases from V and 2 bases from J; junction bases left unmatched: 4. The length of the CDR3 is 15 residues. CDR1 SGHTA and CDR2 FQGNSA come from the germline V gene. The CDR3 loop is CASSLQGATNEKLFF. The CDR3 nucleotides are TGTGCCAGCAGCCTTCAGGGGGCGACTAATGAAAAACTGTTTTTT.

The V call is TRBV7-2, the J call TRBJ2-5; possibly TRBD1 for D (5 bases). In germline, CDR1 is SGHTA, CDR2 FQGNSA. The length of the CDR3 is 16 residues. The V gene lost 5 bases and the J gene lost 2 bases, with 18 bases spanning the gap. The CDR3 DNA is TGTGCCAGCAGCCCGACAGCACCATTGGGACAAGAGACCCAGTACTTC. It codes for CASSPTAPLGQETQYF.

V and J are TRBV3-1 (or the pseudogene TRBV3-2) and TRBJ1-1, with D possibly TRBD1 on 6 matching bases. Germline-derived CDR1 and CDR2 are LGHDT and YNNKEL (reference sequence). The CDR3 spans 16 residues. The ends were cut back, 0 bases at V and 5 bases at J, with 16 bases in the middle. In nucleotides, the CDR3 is TGTGCCAGCAGCCAAGACCCCCTAACAGGGTGGACTGAAGCTTTCTTT. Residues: CASSQDPLTGWTEAFF.

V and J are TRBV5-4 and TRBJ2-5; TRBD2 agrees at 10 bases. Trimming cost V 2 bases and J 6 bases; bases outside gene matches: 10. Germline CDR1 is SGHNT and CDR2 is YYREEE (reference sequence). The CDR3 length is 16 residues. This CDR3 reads CASSFSGLADSKTQYF. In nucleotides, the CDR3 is TGTGCCAGCAGCTTCAGTGGACTAGCGGATTCGAAGACCCAGTACTTC.

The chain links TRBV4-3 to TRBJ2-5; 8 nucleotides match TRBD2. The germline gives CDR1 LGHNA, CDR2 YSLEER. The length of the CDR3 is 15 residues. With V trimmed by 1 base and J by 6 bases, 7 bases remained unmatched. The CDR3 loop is CASSQAISGRKTQYF. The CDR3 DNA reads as TGCGCCAGCAGCCAAGCCATAAGCGGGAGAAAGACCCAGTACTTC.

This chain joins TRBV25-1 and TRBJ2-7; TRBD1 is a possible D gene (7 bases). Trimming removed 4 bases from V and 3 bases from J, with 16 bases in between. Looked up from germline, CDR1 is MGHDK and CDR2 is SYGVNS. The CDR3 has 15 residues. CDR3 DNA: TGTGCCAGCAGTGGGGACTGGGACAGTTACTACGAGCAGTACTTC. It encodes CASSGDWDSYYEQYF.

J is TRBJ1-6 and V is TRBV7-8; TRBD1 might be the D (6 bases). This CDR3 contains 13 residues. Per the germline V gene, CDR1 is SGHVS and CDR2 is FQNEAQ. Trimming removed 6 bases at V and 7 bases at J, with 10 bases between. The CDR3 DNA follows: TGTGCCAGCAGTGGACAGCAAAATTCACCCCTCCACTTT. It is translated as CASSGQQNSPLHF.

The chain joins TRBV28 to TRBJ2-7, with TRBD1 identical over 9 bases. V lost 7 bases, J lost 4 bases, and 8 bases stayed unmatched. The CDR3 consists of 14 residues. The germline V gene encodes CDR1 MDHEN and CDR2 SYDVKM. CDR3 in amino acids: CASIPDRGGYEQYF. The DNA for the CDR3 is TGTGCCAGCATCCCGGACAGGGGCGGTTACGAGCAGTACTTC.

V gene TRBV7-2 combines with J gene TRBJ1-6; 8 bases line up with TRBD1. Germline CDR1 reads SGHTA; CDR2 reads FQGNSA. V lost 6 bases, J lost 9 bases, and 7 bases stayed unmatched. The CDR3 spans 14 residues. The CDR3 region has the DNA TGTGCCAGCAGACAGGACAGGGTGTCTTCACCCCTCCACTTT. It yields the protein CASRQDRVSSPLHF.